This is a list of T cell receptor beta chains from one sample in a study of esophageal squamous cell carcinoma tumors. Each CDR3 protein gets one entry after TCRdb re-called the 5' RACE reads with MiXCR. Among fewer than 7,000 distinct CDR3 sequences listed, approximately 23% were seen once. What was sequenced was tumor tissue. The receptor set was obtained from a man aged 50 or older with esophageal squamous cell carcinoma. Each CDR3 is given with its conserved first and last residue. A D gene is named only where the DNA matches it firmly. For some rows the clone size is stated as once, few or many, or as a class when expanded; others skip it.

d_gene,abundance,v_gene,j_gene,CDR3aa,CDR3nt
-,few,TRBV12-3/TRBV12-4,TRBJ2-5,CASTINAGAQYF,TGTGCCAGCACCATAAATGCCGGGGCCCAGTACTTC
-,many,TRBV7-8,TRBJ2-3,CASSPGLWTGTDTQYF,TGTGCCAGCAGCCCCGGCCTCTGGACGGGCACAGATACGCAGTATTTT
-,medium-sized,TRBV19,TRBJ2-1,CASSTAPGDEQFF,TGTGCCAGTAGTACGGCCCCAGGCGATGAGCAGTTCTTC
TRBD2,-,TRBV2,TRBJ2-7,CASSGTSADHEQYF,TGTGCCAGCAGCGGGACTAGCGCCGACCACGAGCAGTACTTC
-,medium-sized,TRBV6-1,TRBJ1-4,CASAGDIGEKLFF,TGTGCCAGCGCAGGGGACATTGGTGAAAAACTGTTTTTT
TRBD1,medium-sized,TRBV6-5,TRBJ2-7,CASRWGRQGGEQYF,TGTGCCAGCAGATGGGGCCGACAGGGCGGGGAGCAGTACTTC
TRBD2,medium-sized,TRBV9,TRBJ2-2,CASSVTSGRTGELFF,TGTGCCAGCAGCGTCACTAGCGGGAGGACCGGGGAGCTGTTTTTT
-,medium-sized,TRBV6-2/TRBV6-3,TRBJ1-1,CASRGGRNTEAFF,TGTGCCAGCCGGGGAGGGAGGAACACTGAAGCTTTCTTT
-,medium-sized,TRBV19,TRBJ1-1,CASSLRNTEAFF,TGTGCCAGTAGTTTACGGAACACTGAAGCTTTCTTT
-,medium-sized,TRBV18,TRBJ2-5,CASSRETRGREETQYF,TGTGCCAGCTCACGGGAGACGAGGGGTCGGGAAGAGACCCAGTACTTC
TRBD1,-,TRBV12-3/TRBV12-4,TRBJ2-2,CANSLQGELLFF,TGTGCCAACAGTCTCCAGGGGGAGTTGCTGTTTTTT
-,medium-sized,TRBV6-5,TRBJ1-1,CASSSGERSTEAFF,TGTGCCAGCAGTTCAGGGGAAAGGAGCACTGAAGCTTTCTTT
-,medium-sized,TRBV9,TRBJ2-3,CASSPGPLRGTDTQYF,TGTGCCAGCAGCCCGGGACCACTCAGAGGTACAGATACGCAGTATTTT
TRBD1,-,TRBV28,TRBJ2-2,CASSFLTGGKTGELFF,TGTGCCAGCAGTTTCCTGACAGGGGGCAAGACCGGGGAGCTGTTTTTT
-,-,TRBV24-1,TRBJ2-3,CATRREDTQYF,TGTGCCACCAGGCGGGAAGATACGCAGTATTTT
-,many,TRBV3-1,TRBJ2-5,CASSQTTWGTQYF,TGTGCCAGCAGCCAGACTACCTGGGGGACCCAGTACTTC
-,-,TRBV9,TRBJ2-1,CASSQLREQFF,TGTGCCAGCAGCCAACTCCGTGAGCAGTTCTTC
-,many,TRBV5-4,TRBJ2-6,CASSPVRNSGANVLTF,TGTGCCAGCAGCCCCGTCCGTAACTCAGGGGCCAACGTCCTGACTTTC
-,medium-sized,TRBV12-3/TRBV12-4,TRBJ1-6,CASSRGTDNSPLHF,TGTGCCAGCAGCCGGGGAACAGATAATTCACCCCTCCACTTT
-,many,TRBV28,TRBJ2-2,CATRRQTNTGELFF,TGTGCCACCCGTAGGCAGACGAACACCGGGGAGCTGTTTTTT
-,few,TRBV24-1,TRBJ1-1,CATSDGLTEAFF,TGTGCCACCAGTGATGGTTTGACTGAAGCTTTCTTT
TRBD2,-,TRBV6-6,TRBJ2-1,CASSYYGLAGNEQFF,TGTGCCAGCAGTTATTACGGACTAGCCGGCAATGAGCAGTTCTTC
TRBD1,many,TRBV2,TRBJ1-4,CASRRYIRQGRATNEKLFF,TGTGCCAGCAGGAGATATATACGACAGGGGAGAGCAACTAATGAAAAACTGTTTTTT
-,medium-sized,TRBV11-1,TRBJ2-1,CASSHPGAASSYNEQFF,TGTGCCAGCAGCCACCCCGGCGCGGCGAGCTCCTACAATGAGCAGTTCTTC
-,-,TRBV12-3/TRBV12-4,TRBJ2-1,CASSFGRDNEQFF,TGTGCCAGCAGTTTCGGCAGGGACAATGAGCAGTTCTTC